The rows below give T cell receptor beta chains drawn from one sample of a study of blood T cell repertoires in COVID-19. Clones were read by immunoSEQ multiplex PCR, and TCRdb kept only the in-frame ones, dropping some. There are about 220,000 clones in the sample; around 89% occur only once, and roughly 16% lies in the top ten. Sequences were obtained from PBMCs or T cells enriched from blood (not recorded which). These receptors all stem from a man aged 30-40 years who had been exposed to COVID-19. The CDR3 runs from the conserved cysteine through the conserved F or W.

TRBJ1-4,TRBV7-2,CASSIGSGTGKEKLFF
TRBJ1-4,TRBV15,CATSRGDRGATNEKLFF
TRBJ1-2,TRBV5-8,CASSNRRANLNYGYTF
TRBJ1-1,TRBV5-5,CASSLIVGGKAEAFF
TRBJ2-1,TRBV5-6,CASSEDRGHEQFF
TRBJ2-5,TRBV25-1,CASSKGGAGAQYF
TRBJ2-7,TRBV11-2,CASSLEGASYEQYF
TRBJ1-5,TRBV2,CASSEGIPPQHF
TRBJ2-1,TRBV6-5,CASSYGRGGVWNEQFF
TRBJ2-1,TRBV2,CASRPGNEQFF
TRBJ2-2,TRBV6-2/TRBV6-3,CASSYSGGLAGELFF
TRBJ2-4,TRBV3-1/TRBV3-2,CASSRTVKAAKNIQYF
TRBJ2-3,TRBV12-5,CASGLSGTGGPFYGSRF
TRBJ2-1,TRBV7-9,CASSLGGPNEQFF
TRBJ1-1,TRBV29-1,CSAQMNTEAFF
TRBJ2-7,TRBV6-5,CASRNRDTLYEQYF
TRBJ1-1,TRBV13,CASALGLGQMNTEAFF
TRBJ2-5,TRBV4-1,CASSQTSGVRWTQYF
TRBJ1-2,TRBV2,CASSARTDDNGYTF
TRBJ2-3,TRBV5-1,CASSTGQTGTQYF
TRBJ2-7,TRBV14,CASSQDRVGEQYF
TRBJ1-3,TRBV2,CASSPGLNSGNTIYF
TRBJ2-1,TRBV2,CASNLRQNNEQFF
TRBJ1-3,TRBV10-3,CATLGGASGNTIYF
TRBJ2-7,TRBV9,CASGPGGVGRGEQYF
TRBJ2-3,TRBV5-8,CASSYDRGYTDTQYF
TRBJ2-7,TRBV10-3,CAIKGAESSYEQYF
TRBJ2-2,TRBV5-6,CASRMTAAGGHGELFF
TRBJ2-7,TRBV27,CASSFGEDGYEQYF
TRBJ2-1,TRBV27,CASSRTGYTSDEQFF
TRBJ1-3,TRBV12-5,CASGPPGIYGNTIYF
TRBJ1-1,TRBV7-9,CASSLTGQFAEAFF
TRBJ2-5,TRBV5-6,CASSPGQQETQYF
TRBJ2-7,TRBV6-1,CASSEGSGGASYEQYF
TRBJ2-2,TRBV10-1,CASSVSGCKAGELFF
TRBJ1-6,TRBV4-1,CASSLGVNSPLHF
TRBJ2-7,TRBV29-1,CSVITSGGGEQYF
TRBJ2-1,TRBV12-3/TRBV12-4,CASTEGNEQFF
TRBJ1-5,TRBV7-9,CASSLDPRGPPYSNQPQHF
TRBJ2-6,TRBV5-6,CASRVQGSGANVLTF
TRBJ1-6,TRBV19,CASSYTGDGAYNSPLHF
TRBJ2-3,TRBV4-1,CASSQERNWANTDTQYF
TRBJ1-2,TRBV6-1,CASSEVEGYGYTF
TRBJ1-1,TRBV3-1/TRBV3-2,CASSRTEMNTEAFF
TRBJ1-5,TRBV27,CASGLRDQPQHF
TRBJ2-7,TRBV6-5,CASRPGLGRGEQYF
TRBJ2-1,TRBV4-1,CASSQGENEQFF
TRBJ2-7,TRBV19,CASSVRGWDEQYF
TRBJ2-1,TRBV7-9,CASNTQEDRGNEQFF
TRBJ2-1,TRBV12-3/TRBV12-4,CASRTGAWEQFF
TRBJ2-2,TRBV2,CASSVTREDTGELFF
TRBJ1-6,TRBV18,CASSPSGSSYNSPLHF
TRBJ2-7,TRBV27,CASSSGTGLYEQYF
TRBJ1-2,TRBV12-5,CASGLVAGQGDGYTF
TRBJ2-7,TRBV25-1,CASSEYFKGQLPNEQYF
TRBJ1-4,TRBV7-8,CASSPNAVREKLFF
TRBJ1-3,TRBV3-1/TRBV3-2,CASSPTTSSGNTIYF
TRBJ2-7,TRBV15,CATSSFHGFEQYF
TRBJ1-5,TRBV12-3/TRBV12-4,CASCPGGGQPQHF